This is a list of T cell receptor beta chains from one sample in a study of early T cells in non-severe SARS-CoV-2 infection. Via MiXCR, TCRdb re-called the 5' RACE reads, giving one row per CDR3 protein. The sample yields approximately 67,000 distinct CDR3 sequences, around 10% seen once. Sequenced material: whole blood. These receptors were collected from an adult who was a healthcare worker with PCR-confirmed SARS-CoV-2 infection or an uninfected control (not recorded which). Both conserved end residues are part of each CDR3. Rows give clone size only sometimes, using once, few, many, or a class for an expanded clone.

CDR3	size	V
CASMGTAGANVLTF	many	TRBV9
CASSVAGEETQYF	many	TRBV9
CASSEQGLNTEAFF	.	TRBV2
CASSQDRRGHGYTF	many	TRBV4-1
CASSAWTGVGYEQYF	many	TRBV11-2
CASSIGGTGEETQYF	few	TRBV19
CASSPAGRGATNEKLFF	few	TRBV18
CASSHRGLSTYEQYF	medium-sized	TRBV3-1
CSVSDRGSSYEQYF	many	TRBV29-1
CATSRDAGAETQYF	many	TRBV15
CASSPVIGDQYF	many	TRBV18
CASKADNNPYEQYF	many	TRBV3-1
CSAGENTGELFF	many	TRBV29-1
CSVVFTSGSHTGELFF	few	TRBV29-1
CASSPRDRETQYF	many	TRBV18
CASSASPLRSMNTEAFF	many	TRBV7-3
CASSSRGSQGVAKNIQYF	few	TRBV12-3/TRBV12-4
CASSPSAGEKTDTQYF	.	TRBV27
CASSDRWYQETQYF	many	TRBV6-1
CASSFREGATGELFF	few	TRBV7-8
CASSLTGSFEAFF	few	TRBV2
CASTRTSGSSTKNIQYF	many	TRBV27
CASSIQLNTEAFF	.	TRBV2
CASSLNPGLVGWNEQFF	.	TRBV4-1
CASSSVGQGAPSSYEQYF	.	TRBV11-2
CATSSSNGGETQYF	many	TRBV15
CASSSLGGTEAFF	.	TRBV5-4
CASSLPGTGANTEAFF	.	TRBV5-5
CASSRTSGVTDTQYF	.	TRBV7-7
CASSQRIGQETQYF	many	TRBV4-1
CASTYETGGPGGTQYF	few	TRBV6-6
CASSGTSGSTDTQYF	many	TRBV27
CASSDTSENIQYF	few	TRBV5-1
CASSLSRRESSYEQYF	few	TRBV5-5
CASSLDRPGNTIYF	many	TRBV5-1
CAISRDLPGELFF	many	TRBV10-3
CASSWAGADTQYF	.	TRBV28
CASSPGRRTSNQPQHF	many	TRBV7-8
CASRGDRDAKPYEQYF	many	TRBV27
CASSEGSASTQYF	once	TRBV2
CASSDSLMEGEQYF	many	TRBV12-3/TRBV12-4